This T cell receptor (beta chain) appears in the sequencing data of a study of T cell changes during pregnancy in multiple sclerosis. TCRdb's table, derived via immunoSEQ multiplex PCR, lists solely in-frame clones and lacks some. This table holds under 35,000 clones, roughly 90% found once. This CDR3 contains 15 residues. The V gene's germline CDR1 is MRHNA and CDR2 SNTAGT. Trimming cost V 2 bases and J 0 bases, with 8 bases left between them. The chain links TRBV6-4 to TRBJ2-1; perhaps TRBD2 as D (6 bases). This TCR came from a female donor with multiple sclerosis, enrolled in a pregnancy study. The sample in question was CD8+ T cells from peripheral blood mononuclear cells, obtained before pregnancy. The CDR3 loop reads CASSDGSGSYNEQFF. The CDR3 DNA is TGTGCCAGCAGTGACGGTAGCGGCTCCTACAATGAGCAGTTCTTC.